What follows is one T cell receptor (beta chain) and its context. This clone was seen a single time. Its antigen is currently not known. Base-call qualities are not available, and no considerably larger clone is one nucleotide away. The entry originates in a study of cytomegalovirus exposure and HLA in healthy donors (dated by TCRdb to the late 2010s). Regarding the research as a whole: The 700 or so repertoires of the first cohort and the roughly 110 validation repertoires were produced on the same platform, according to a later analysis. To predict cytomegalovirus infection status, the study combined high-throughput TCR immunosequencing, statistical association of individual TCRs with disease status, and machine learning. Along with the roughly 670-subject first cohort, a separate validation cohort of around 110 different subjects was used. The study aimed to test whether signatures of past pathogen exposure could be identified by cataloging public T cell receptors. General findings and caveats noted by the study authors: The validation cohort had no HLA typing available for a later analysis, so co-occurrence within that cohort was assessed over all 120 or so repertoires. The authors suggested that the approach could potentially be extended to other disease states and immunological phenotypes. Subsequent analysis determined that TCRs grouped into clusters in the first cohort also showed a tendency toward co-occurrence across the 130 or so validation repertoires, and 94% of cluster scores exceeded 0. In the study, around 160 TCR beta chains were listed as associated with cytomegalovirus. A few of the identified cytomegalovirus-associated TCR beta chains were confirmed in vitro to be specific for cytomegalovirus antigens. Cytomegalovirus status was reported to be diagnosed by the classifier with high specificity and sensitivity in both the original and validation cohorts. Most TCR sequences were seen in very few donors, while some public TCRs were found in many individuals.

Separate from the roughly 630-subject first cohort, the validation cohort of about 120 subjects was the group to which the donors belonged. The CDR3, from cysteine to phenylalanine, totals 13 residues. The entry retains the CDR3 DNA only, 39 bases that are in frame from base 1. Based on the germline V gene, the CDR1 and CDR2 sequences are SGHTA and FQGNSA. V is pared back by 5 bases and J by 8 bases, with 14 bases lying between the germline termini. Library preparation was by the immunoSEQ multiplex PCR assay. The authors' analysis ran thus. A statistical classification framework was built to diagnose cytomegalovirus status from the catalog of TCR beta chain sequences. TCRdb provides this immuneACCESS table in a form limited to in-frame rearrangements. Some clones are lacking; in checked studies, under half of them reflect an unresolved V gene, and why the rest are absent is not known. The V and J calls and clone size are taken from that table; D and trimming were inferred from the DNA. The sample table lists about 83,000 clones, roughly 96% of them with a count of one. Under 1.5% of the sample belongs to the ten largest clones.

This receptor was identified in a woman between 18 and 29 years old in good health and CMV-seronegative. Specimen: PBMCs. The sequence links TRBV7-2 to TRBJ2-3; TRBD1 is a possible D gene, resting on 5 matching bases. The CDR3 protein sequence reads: CASSPRQSPTQYF. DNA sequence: TGTGCCAGCAGCCCCCGACAGTCGCCTACGCAGTATTTT.